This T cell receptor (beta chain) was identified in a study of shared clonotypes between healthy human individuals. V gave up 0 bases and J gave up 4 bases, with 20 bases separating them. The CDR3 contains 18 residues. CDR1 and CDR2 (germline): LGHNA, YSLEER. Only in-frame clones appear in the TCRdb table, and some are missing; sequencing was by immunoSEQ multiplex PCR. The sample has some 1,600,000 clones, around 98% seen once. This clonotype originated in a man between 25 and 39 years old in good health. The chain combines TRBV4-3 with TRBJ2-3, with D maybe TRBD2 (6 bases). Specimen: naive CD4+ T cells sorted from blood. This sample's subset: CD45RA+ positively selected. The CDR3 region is CASSQEVGLRGSADTQYF. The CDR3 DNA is TGCGCCAGCAGCCAAGAGGTCGGTTTGCGGGGAAGCGCAGATACGCAGTATTTT.